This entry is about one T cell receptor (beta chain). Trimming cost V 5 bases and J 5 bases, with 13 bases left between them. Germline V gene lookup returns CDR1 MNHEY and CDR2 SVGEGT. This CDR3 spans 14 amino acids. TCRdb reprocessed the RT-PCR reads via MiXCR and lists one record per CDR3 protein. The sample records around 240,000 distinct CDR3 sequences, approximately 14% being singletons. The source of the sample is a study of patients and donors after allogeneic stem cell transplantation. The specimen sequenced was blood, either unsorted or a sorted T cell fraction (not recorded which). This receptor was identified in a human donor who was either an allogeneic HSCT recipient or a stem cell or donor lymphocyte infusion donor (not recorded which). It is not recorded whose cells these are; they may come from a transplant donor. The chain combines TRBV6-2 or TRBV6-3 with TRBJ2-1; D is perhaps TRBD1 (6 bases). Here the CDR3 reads CASSPSGTNNEQFF. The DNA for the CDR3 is TGTGCCAGCAGTCCATCCGGGACAAACAATGAGCAGTTCTTC.